These 23 T cell receptor beta chains originate from one sample sequenced in a study of blood T cell repertoires in COVID-19. This table comes from immunoSEQ multiplex PCR, and its TCRdb copy is limited to in-frame clones, with some not included. The profile shows about 52,000 clones, 85% of them singletons. Sequences were obtained from peripheral blood. The receptors derive from a human donor in a cohort sampled during active COVID-19.

V is TRBV5-1 and J is TRBJ1-5, with 7 bases fitting TRBD1. The V gene's germline CDR1 is SGHRS and CDR2 YFSETQ. V lost 2 bases and J lost 1; bases outside the gene matches: 3. The CDR3 runs 15 residues. CDR3 amino acids: CASSLSGGSNQPQHF. CDR3 DNA: TGCGCCAGCAGCTTATCAGGGGGGAGCAATCAGCCCCAGCATTTT.

The chain links TRBV6-6 to TRBJ2-5; no clear D gene. The germline CDR1 and CDR2 sequences are MNHNY and SVGAGI (reference sequence). This CDR3 is built from 12 residues. V was clipped by 6 bases and J by 4 bases, with 9 bases between them. The CDR3 DNA reads TGTGCCAGCAGCGAGGTCCTAGAGACCCAGTACTTC. Translation: CASSEVLETQYF.

This clone appeared once. The rearrangement links TRBV5-1 to TRBJ1-2, with 12 nucleotides matching TRBD1. V was clipped by 3 bases and J by 7 bases; unmatched bases: 4. Germline V gene sequence: CDR1 SGHRS, CDR2 YFSETQ. The CDR3 has 14 residues. CDR3 sequence reads: CASSSRDRGLGYTF. The CDR3 coding sequence is TGCGCCAGCAGCTCCAGGGACAGGGGGCTTGGCTACACCTTC.

This rearrangement joins TRBV28 to TRBJ2-1, with TRBD2 matching over 8 bases. The junction had 9 bases not matched to a gene; V was cut back by 6 bases and J by 5 bases. This CDR3 has 15 amino acids. The germline CDR1 and CDR2 sequences are MDHEN and SYDVKM. For the CDR3, the DNA is TGTGCCAGCAGGCCGGGGGGGTTGATGGACAATGAGCAGTTCTTC. Amino acid sequence: CASRPGGLMDNEQFF.

The genes are TRBV2 and TRBJ2-1; D is possibly TRBD2 (6 bases). Germline V CDR1 and CDR2: SNHLY, FYNNEI. Trimming stripped 3 bases from V and 6 bases from J, with 15 bases between. The CDR3 runs to 15 residues. The CDR3 sequence is CASSDTGVGANEQFF. The CDR3 DNA is TGTGCCAGCAGTGATACGGGGGTTGGGGCCAATGAGCAGTTCTTC.

The chain combines TRBV28 with TRBJ1-5; 10 bases are a match to TRBD1. This CDR3 comprises 15 residues. V lost 8 bases to trimming and J lost 7 bases; unmatched junction nucleotides: 11. In germline, CDR1 is MDHEN, CDR2 SYDVKM. DNA of the CDR3: TGTGCCAGCGGTATCGACGGACAGGGGGGACAGCCCCAGCATTTT. Its protein is CASGIDGQGGQPQHF.

The chain links TRBV28 to TRBJ2-7; 9 nucleotides align to TRBD1. V lost 5 bases to trimming and J lost 4 bases; unmatched junction nucleotides: 9. Germline assignment: CDR1 MDHEN and CDR2 SYDVKM. CDR3 length equals 15 residues. The CDR3 spells CASSATGTGRYEQYF. The CDR3 coding sequence is TGTGCCAGCAGTGCAACCGGGACAGGGCGGTACGAGCAGTACTTC.

The V and J genes are TRBV5-1 and TRBJ2-5; TRBD1 is a possible D gene (6 bases). CDR3 length equals 15 residues. The V gene's germline CDR1 is SGHRS and CDR2 YFSETQ. V dropped 3 bases and J dropped 5 bases, with 17 bases sitting between them. The chain's CDR3 is CASSYTGFSGETQYF. The CDR3 region has the DNA TGCGCCAGCAGCTACACAGGGTTTTCTGGCGAGACCCAGTACTTC.

V gene TRBV7-9 combines with J gene TRBJ1-4; a possible D gene is TRBD1 (6 bases). In germline, CDR1 is SEHNR, CDR2 FQNEAQ (reference sequence). CDR3 size: 17 residues. Trimming took 4 bases from V and 8 from J, leaving 23 bases between them. The DNA of the CDR3 is TGTGCCAGCAGCTCCCCGAGGGGGGGGTCGTGGGGCGAAAAACTGTTTTTT. It is translated as CASSSPRGGSWGEKLFF. Drawing the rest from reference TRBV7-9 and TRBJ1-4, the complete variable domain is DTGVSQNPRHKITKRGQNVTFRCDPISEHNRLYWYRQTLGQGPEFLTYFQNEAQLEKSRLLSDRFSAERPKGSFSTLEIQRTEQGDSAMYLCASSSPRGGSWGEKLFFGSGTQLSVL.

V usage is TRBV7-2 and J usage is TRBJ2-7; 15 nucleotides match TRBD2. Germline V gene data show CDR1 as SGHTA and CDR2 as FQGNSA. The CDR3 contains 16 residues. V trimming: 5 bases; J trimming: 7 bases; junction bases outside the gene matches: 9. CDR3 DNA sequence: TGTGCCAGCAGCCCGAGGACTAGCGGGAGGGTAGGGGAGCAGTACTTC. Encoded protein: CASSPRTSGRVGEQYF.

The chain has TRBV9 and TRBJ1-2; perhaps TRBD1 as D (6 bases). This CDR3 region has 16 residues. Germline-derived CDR1 and CDR2 are SGDLS and YYNGEE. Trimming took 4 bases from V and 1 from J, leaving 17 bases between them. CDR3 DNA: TGTGCCAGCAGCCAAGAACAGGGAACCCTTAACTATGGCTACACCTTC. It encodes CASSQEQGTLNYGYTF.

The gene calls are TRBV5-6 and TRBJ2-7; TRBD1 might be the D (6 bases). Trimming took off 4 bases at V and 5 bases at J, with 13 bases between the two ends. CDR3 length equals 13 residues. Per the germline V gene, CDR1 is SGHDT and CDR2 is YYEEEE. The CDR3 coding sequence is TGTGCCAGCAGCCCGATTGGGGACAACGAGCAGTACTTC. Residues: CASSPIGDNEQYF.

This clone is categorized as medium-sized. This chain joins TRBV7-9 and TRBJ2-2, with D unresolved. V gave up 5 bases and J gave up 5 bases, with 3 bases separating them. CDR3 length: 11 amino acids. Per germline, CDR1 SEHNR and CDR2 FQNEAQ (reference sequence). CDR3 in amino acids: CASSRTGELFF. CDR3 coding DNA: TGTGCCAGCAGCCGTACCGGGGAGCTGTTTTTT.

V usage is TRBV9 and J usage is TRBJ1-4, with TRBD1 matching 7 bases. The CDR3 extends over 17 amino acids. The J segment lost 8 bases and the V segment lost 4 bases, leaving 17 bases of the junction unmatched. Germline-derived CDR1 and CDR2 are SGDLS and YYNGEE. CDR3 sequence: CASSPRSQGTRGEKLFF. The CDR3 coding sequence is TGTGCCAGCAGCCCACGTTCACAGGGGACAAGGGGAGAAAAACTGTTTTTT.

The genes are TRBV18 and TRBJ2-5; 8 bases align to TRBD1. V was clipped by 2 bases and J by 4 bases; unmatched bases: 6. Per the germline V gene, CDR1 is KGHSH and CDR2 is LQKENI. This CDR3 comprises 15 residues. CDR3 in DNA: TGTGCCAGCTCACCATCCGGGACAGGAAGAGAGACCCAGTACTTC. It translates to CASSPSGTGRETQYF. The full variable domain, rest sourced from reference TRBV18 and TRBJ2-5, is NAGVMQNPRHLVRRRGQEARLRCSPMKGHSHVYWYRQLPEEGLKFMVYLQKENIIDESGMPKERFSAEFPKEGPSILRIQQVVRGDSAAYFCASSPSGTGRETQYFGPGTRLLVL.

Written as DNA, the CDR3 is TGTGCCAGTAGTATGAGTTTTGATTCACCCCTCCACTTT. Its protein product is CASSMSFDSPLHF. This chain uses TRBV19 with TRBJ1-6; D gene uncertain. Trimming removed 3 bases from V and 8 bases from J, with 8 bases in between. The germline CDR1 and CDR2 sequences are LNHDA and SQIVND (reference sequence). The CDR3 covers 13 residues.

This chain's CDR3 is CASREGIGYQETQYF. In DNA form, the CDR3 reads TGTGCCAGCAGGGAGGGCATAGGGTACCAAGAGACCCAGTACTTC. The chain is built from TRBV25-1 and TRBJ2-5; D possibly corresponds to TRBD2 (6 bases). V lost 6 bases, J lost 0 bases, and 14 bases lay in between. This CDR3 region has 15 residues. Germline V gives CDR1 MGHDK, CDR2 SYGVNS. The full variable domain, its missing parts supplied by reference TRBV25-1 and TRBJ2-5, is EADIYQTPRYLVIGTGKKITLECSQTMGHDKMYWYQQDPGMELHLIHYSYGVNSTEKGDLSSESTVSRIRTEHFPLTLESARPSHTSQYLCASREGIGYQETQYFGPGTRLLVL.

The rearrangement uses TRBV28 and TRBJ2-2, with D possibly matching TRBD2 (5 bases). This CDR3 is built from 15 residues. The V gene's germline CDR1 is MDHEN and CDR2 SYDVKM. The germline V and J ends were trimmed by 3 bases and 6 bases, with 14 bases remaining between them. Here the CDR3 DNA reads TGTGCCAGCAGTTTGAAGGCCGTGAGGGCCGGGGAGCTGTTTTTT. Residues: CASSLKAVRAGELFF. The complete variable domain, with remaining parts taken from reference TRBV28 and TRBJ2-2, reads DVKVTQSSRYLVKRTGEKVFLECVQDMDHENMFWYRQDPGLGLRLIYFSYDVKMKEKGDIPEGYSVSREKKERFSLILESASTNQTSMYLCASSLKAVRAGELFFGEGSRLTVL.

This clone was observed at least ten times. The chain carries TRBV4-2 and TRBJ1-2; TRBD1 might be the D (5 bases). With 1 base removed from V and 6 bases from J, the gap between germline ends came to 18 bases. Germline V CDR1 and CDR2: LGHNA, YNFKEQ. This CDR3 has 16 residues. CDR3 sequence reads: CASSQAYRYDRDGYTF. The CDR3, as DNA: TGTGCCAGCAGCCAAGCCTACAGGTACGATAGGGATGGCTACACCTTC.

This clone was seen just once. CDR3 bases: TGTGCCAGTAGTATACGGGTTTCCTCCTACGAGCAGTACTTC. It is translated as CASSIRVSSYEQYF. This chain uses TRBV19 with TRBJ2-7; D ambiguous. V lost 2 bases and J 0 bases, leaving 8 bases between the germline ends. CDR3 length: 14 residues. Germline V gene lookup returns CDR1 LNHDA and CDR2 SQIVND (reference sequence).

V is TRBV7-2 and J is TRBJ2-7; 10 bases map to TRBD2. The CDR3 covers 14 residues. Germline V CDR1 and CDR2: SGHTA, FQGNSA. The V and J ends lost 4 bases and 2 bases, in that order; junction bases with no gene match: 2. The CDR3 spells CASSSTSGPYEQYF. As DNA, the CDR3 is TGTGCCAGCAGCTCGACTAGCGGGCCCTACGAGCAGTACTTC.

The chain links TRBV13 to TRBJ2-1; TRBD1 matches at 10 bases. J lost 9 bases, V lost 0 bases, and 8 bases had no gene match. The CDR3 is 16 residues long. Germline V gives CDR1 PRHDT, CDR2 FYEKMQ (reference sequence). Here the CDR3 DNA reads TGTGCCAGCAGCTTAGGGACAGGGGGCAATCTAGGTGAGCAGTTCTTC. Amino acids: CASSLGTGGNLGEQFF.

V usage is TRBV28 and J usage is TRBJ2-7; possibly TRBD2 for D (5 bases). The CDR3 length is 20 residues. Trimming took 6 bases from V and 0 from J, leaving 30 bases between them. Germline V gives CDR1 MDHEN, CDR2 SYDVKM. In DNA form, the CDR3 reads TGTGCCAGCAGCCTGGGCGGGTTGTACAGCACTACAACTCTCTCCTACGAGCAGTACTTC. This codes for CASSLGGLYSTTTLSYEQYF.